This T cell receptor (beta chain) was documented in a study of type 1 regulatory T cells. Study information: T-allo10 is an in vitro-generated, Tr1-enriched CD4 T cell product specific for alloantigen.

By share of the sample, this clonotype is medium-sized (0.01 to 0.1%). The antigen remains unidentified. Germline V gene lookup returns CDR1 SGHTA and CDR2 FQGTGA. V shed 0 bases and J shed 5 bases, with 2 bases lying between them. CDR3 length equals 11 residues. TCRdb re-derived calls from the reads in MiXCR, one entry per CDR3 protein. The sample has roughly 71,000 distinct CDR3 sequences; about 69% are singletons. The TCR was taken from a human donor in good health. V gene TRBV7-3 combines with J gene TRBJ2-7, with no clear D. Sample: cultured T cells, either the whole culture or a sorted T cell fraction (not recorded which). Subset noted: Tr1-enriched cell product generated in vitro against host alloantigens. CDR3 in amino acids: CASSLTNEQYF. CDR3 in DNA: TGTGCCAGCAGCTTAACTAACGAGCAGTACTTC.